The 31 T cell receptor beta chains below come from one sample, sequenced in a study of CD8+ T cells in alopecia areata. Sequencing used cDNA as its template, made by extracting RNA and reverse transcribing it. Measured with immunoSEQ multiplex PCR; TCRdb has only the in-frame clones, and not every one. The sample lists about 200,000 clones; 57% were seen once. The material was CD4+ T cells sorted from blood, obtained at week 0. The receptors here all came from a human donor with alopecia areata.

V and J are TRBV7-3 and TRBJ1-2, with unresolved D. The CDR3 contains 15 residues. The germline V gene has CDR1 SGHTA and CDR2 FQGTGA. Trimming removed 2 bases at V and 3 bases at J, with 13 bases between. The CDR3 loop reads CASSLVRETYYGYTF. CDR3 nucleotides: TGTGCCAGCAGCTTAGTTCGGGAGACCTACTATGGCTACACCTTC.

Turning to this clone: Other DNA variants within this sample encode the same CDR3. V gene TRBV29-1 combines with J gene TRBJ1-1; D is undetermined. There are 13 residues in the CDR3. V gave up 4 bases and J gave up 0 bases, with 9 bases separating them. Germline CDR1 reads SQVTM; CDR2 reads ANQGSEA. CDR3 residues: CSVAGVMNTEAFF. CDR3 sequence (DNA): TGCAGCGTTGCTGGGGTTATGAACACTGAAGCTTTCTTT.

This clone appeared a few times. The rearrangement links TRBV29-1 to TRBJ1-3, with 8 nucleotides matching TRBD1. The length of the CDR3 is 15 residues. Germline CDR1 SQVTM, CDR2 ANQGSEA. V trimming: 7 bases; J trimming: 1 base; junction bases outside the gene matches: 9. CDR3 residues: CSATQGANSGNTIYF. The CDR3 DNA is TGCAGCGCTACGCAGGGGGCTAATTCTGGAAACACCATATATTTT. The variable domain in full, with the rest retrieved from reference TRBV29-1 and TRBJ1-3, is SAVISQKPSRDICQRGTSLTIQCQVDSQVTMMFWYRQQPGQSLTLIATANQGSEATYESGFVIDKFPISRPNLTFSTLTVSNMSPEDSSIYLCSATQGANSGNTIYFGEGSWLTVV.

The chain links TRBV30 to TRBJ1-2, with no clear D. V shed 4 bases and J shed 8 bases, with 11 bases lying between them. This CDR3 has 11 amino acids. Germline values: CDR1 GTSNPN, CDR2 SVGIG (reference sequence). CDR3 sequence (DNA): TGTGCCTGGAACAGAGAGGGAGGCTACACCTTC. Residues: CAWNREGGYTF.

This clone has just a few counts. J is TRBJ2-2 and V is TRBV6-1; the match to TRBD2 covers 7 bases. Germline CDR1 reads MNHNS; CDR2 reads SASEGT. The CDR3 runs to 17 residues. V lost 2 bases to trimming and J lost 7 bases; unmatched junction nucleotides: 13. The CDR3 nucleotides read TGTGCCAGCAGTGAATGGTCTAGCGGAAGCCAATTCGGGGAGCTGTTTTTT. This sequence encodes CASSEWSSGSQFGELFF.

The chain employs TRBV5-1 and TRBJ2-3; no firm D call. Germline CDR1 is SGHRS and CDR2 is YFSETQ. The V gene lost 0 bases and the J gene lost 0 bases, with 8 bases spanning the gap. This CDR3 region has 15 residues. CDR3 in amino acids: CASSLARISTDTQYF. CDR3 nucleotides: TGCGCCAGCAGCTTGGCCCGGATTAGCACAGATACGCAGTATTTT.

This chain connects TRBV6-6 to TRBJ1-4; D remains unclear. This CDR3 has 13 residues. Deletions cut 5 bases from V and 10 bases from J, with 14 bases between. Germline CDR1 is MNHNY and CDR2 is SVGAGI (reference sequence). The CDR3 bases are TGTGCCAGCAGTCAGGAGGTCGAGGGAAAACTGTTTTTT. It encodes CASSQEVEGKLFF.

The chain employs TRBV7-9 and TRBJ2-7; D is undetermined. V lost 2 bases and J 4 bases, leaving 6 bases between the germline ends. The germline V gene encodes CDR1 SEHNR and CDR2 FQNEAQ (reference sequence). This CDR3 spans 12 amino acids. CDR3 sequence: CASSLTVYEQYF. The CDR3 region has the DNA TGTGCCAGCAGCTTAACGGTATACGAGCAGTACTTC.

In its sample, this clone was seen a few times. The V call is TRBV27, the J call TRBJ1-2; TRBD1 agrees at 10 bases. CDR3 length equals 15 residues. J gave up 8 bases and V 6 bases, and 12 bases lay outside the gene matches. CDR1 is MNHEY and CDR2 is SMNVEV in the germline V gene (reference sequence). The CDR3 DNA is TGTGCCAGCAGGACCAATGGACAGGGGGTAGGCGGCTACACCTTC. This sequence encodes CASRTNGQGVGGYTF.

This clone was detected a few times. The gene calls are TRBV29-1 and TRBJ2-1; the D gene is possibly TRBD2 (6 bases). The CDR3 has 13 amino acids. The V end was cut by 5 bases, the J end by 7 bases, with 15 bases between. Looked up from germline, CDR1 is SQVTM and CDR2 is ANQGSEA. CDR3 amino acids: CSVFPGEVNEQFF. The DNA for the CDR3 is TGCAGCGTTTTCCCCGGGGAGGTGAATGAGCAGTTCTTC.

V is TRBV30 and J is TRBJ1-4; D is uncertain. The germline gives CDR1 GTSNPN, CDR2 SVGIG (reference sequence). Deletions cut 3 bases from V and 0 bases from J, with 14 bases between. The CDR3 is 16 amino acids. CDR3 DNA: TGTGCCTGGAGCCTCACCACCGGCGCAACTAATGAAAAACTGTTTTTT. Encoded protein: CAWSLTTGATNEKLFF.

The V call is TRBV11-2, the J call TRBJ2-1, with D maybe TRBD1 (5 bases). The V and J ends lost 1 base and 9 bases respectively, with 19 bases between them. Germline CDR1 SGHAT, CDR2 FQNNGV. This CDR3 is 16 amino acids long. The CDR3 DNA reads TGTGCCAGCAGCTTAGTACTCGCTCCAGGACAATCTGAGCAGTTCTTC. This codes for CASSLVLAPGQSEQFF.

This sequence joins TRBV7-9 and TRBJ1-2; D not certain. This CDR3 spans 12 amino acids. The V and J ends lost 8 bases and 7 bases respectively, with 14 bases between them. Looked up from germline, CDR1 is SEHNR and CDR2 is FQNEAQ (reference sequence). The CDR3 DNA sequence: TGTGCCAGCCAAGGGCTCGAGGGTGGCTACACCTTC. It specifies CASQGLEGGYTF. Full variable domain (missing parts from reference TRBV7-9 and TRBJ1-2): DTGVSQNPRHKITKRGQNVTFRCDPISEHNRLYWYRQTLGQGPEFLTYFQNEAQLEKSRLLSDRFSAERPKGSFSTLEIQRTEQGDSAMYLCASQGLEGGYTFGSGTRLTVV.

V usage is TRBV5-1 and J usage is TRBJ1-1; no reliable D call. V was clipped by 0 bases and J by 4 bases, with 13 bases between them. The CDR3 length is 15 residues. CDR1 SGHRS and CDR2 YFSETQ come from the germline V gene. The CDR3, as DNA: TGCGCCAGCAGCTTGGCGGGCAGGTTGGGCACTGAAGCTTTCTTT. It encodes CASSLAGRLGTEAFF.

This clone was seen a few times. The CDR3 sequence: CAWSVLETAHYEQYF. The DNA of the CDR3 is TGTGCCTGGAGTGTACTGGAGACGGCCCACTACGAGCAGTACTTC. The chain couples TRBV30 to TRBJ2-7; D gene uncertain. Germline V gives CDR1 GTSNPN, CDR2 SVGIG (reference sequence). The CDR3 contains 15 residues. Trimming pared 0 bases from V and 3 bases from J, leaving 15 bases between.

In its sample, this clone was seen a few times. V is TRBV27 and J is TRBJ2-3, with a possible D match to TRBD2 (6 bases). V gave up 2 bases and J gave up 2 bases, with 11 bases separating them. Germline CDR1 is MNHEY and CDR2 is SMNVEV (reference sequence). CDR3 length: 15 residues. The CDR3 spells CASSLGGTYTDTQYF. The CDR3 DNA reads as TGTGCCAGCAGTTTAGGAGGGACCTACACAGATACGCAGTATTTT.

The chain joins TRBV7-7 to TRBJ2-1; D possibly matches TRBD1 or TRBD2 (5 bases each). Trimming took 5 bases from V and 4 from J, leaving 15 bases between them. The CDR3 is made up of 15 amino acids. From germline, CDR1 is SSHAT and CDR2 FNYEAQ (reference sequence). The CDR3 region has the DNA TGTGCCAGCAGCCCAGGGACGACGCCTTACAATGAGCAGTTCTTC. As protein: CASSPGTTPYNEQFF.

The V gene is TRBV15, the J gene TRBJ1-5; D is undetermined. Germline V gene sequence: CDR1 LNHNV, CDR2 YYDKDF (reference sequence). V lost 3 bases and J lost 7, with 7 bases in between. CDR3 length: 12 residues. The CDR3, as DNA: TGTGCCACCAGCAGTCCAAACCAGCCCCAGCATTTT. Residues: CATSSPNQPQHF.

The genes are TRBV5-1 and TRBJ1-1; possible D gene TRBD1, 6 bases. Per germline, CDR1 SGHRS and CDR2 YFSETQ. V dropped 2 bases and J dropped 0 bases, with 11 bases sitting between them. The CDR3 has 15 amino acids. CDR3 coding DNA: TGCGCCAGCAGCTTTCATACAGGGATGAACACTGAAGCTTTCTTT. Translating gives CASSFHTGMNTEAFF.

The sample holds one count of this clone. The chain employs TRBV7-8 and TRBJ1-2, with 9 bases fitting TRBD1. Germline V gene sequence: CDR1 SGHVS, CDR2 FQNEAQ. V was pared by 8 bases and J by 2 bases, with 3 bases of the junction left unmatched. This CDR3 has 13 residues. In DNA form, the CDR3 reads TGTGCCAGCTGGGACAGGGTGAACTATGGCTACACCTTC. This encodes CASWDRVNYGYTF. Full variable domain (outside the CDR3, taken from reference TRBV7-8 and TRBJ1-2): GAGVSQSPRYKVAKRGQDVALRCDPISGHVSLFWYQQALGQGPEFLTYFQNEAQLDKSGLPSDRFFAERPEGSVSTLKIQRTQQEDSAVYLCASWDRVNYGYTFGSGTRLTVV.

CDR3 region: CASSLTRGQGTGELFF. The CDR3 DNA sequence: TGCGCCAGCAGCTTGACCCGGGGCCAGGGTACCGGGGAGCTGTTTTTT. V usage is TRBV5-1 and J usage is TRBJ2-2; tentatively, D is TRBD1 or TRBD2 (5 bases each). CDR1 and CDR2 (germline): SGHRS, YFSETQ. Trimming left V 1 base short and J 5 bases short, with 15 bases between. The CDR3 runs to 16 residues.

This sequence joins TRBV6-1 and TRBJ2-3, with D possibly being TRBD2 (5 bases). The germline V and J ends were trimmed by 0 bases and 3 bases, with 10 bases remaining between them. The CDR3 extends over 15 amino acids. Germline V CDR1 and CDR2: MNHNS, SASEGT. The CDR3 loop reads CASSEAGVGTDTQYF. The CDR3 DNA sequence: TGTGCCAGCAGTGAAGCCGGGGTAGGGACAGATACGCAGTATTTT.

CDR3 protein: CATGQGTIGELFF. CDR3 DNA: TGTGCCACCGGACAGGGTACAATCGGGGAGCTGTTTTTT. The V and J genes are TRBV19 and TRBJ2-2, with 8 bases fitting TRBD1. Germline V gene data show CDR1 as LNHDA and CDR2 as SQIVND (reference sequence). The ends lost 10 bases at V and 7 bases at J; junction bases unmatched: 8. This CDR3 is 13 amino acids long.

V and J are TRBV2 and TRBJ1-2, with D uncertain. The V gene lost 2 bases and the J gene lost 7 bases, with 14 bases spanning the gap. Per the germline V gene, CDR1 is SNHLY and CDR2 is FYNNEI. The CDR3 runs to 14 residues. Written as DNA, the CDR3 is TGTGCCAGCAGTGAACGTCAGGATCAGCGTGGCTACACCTTC. This sequence encodes CASSERQDQRGYTF.

In its sample, this clone was seen a few times. The V call is TRBV21-1, the J call TRBJ2-7; the table assigns TRBD1, which was not confirmed against the DNA. TRBV21-1 is a known pseudogene. CDR3 size: 16 residues. The CDR3 region has the DNA TGTGCCAGGATGCAGGTGGCTGAATCCAACTCCTACGAGCAGTACTTC. This sequence encodes CARMQVAESNSYEQYF.

This clone was seen only a few times. CDR3 coding DNA: TGTGCCAGCAGTGGAACTAGCGGGAGGGCCCTGACCGGGGAGCTGTTTTTT. This encodes CASSGTSGRALTGELFF. V is TRBV28 and J is TRBJ2-2; 13 positions match TRBD2. The CDR3 runs 17 residues. CDR1 MDHEN and CDR2 SYDVKM come from the germline V gene. With V trimmed by 5 bases and J by 5 bases, 8 bases remained unmatched.

This rearrangement joins TRBV5-6 to TRBJ2-3, with 11 bases matching TRBD2. The V gene's germline CDR1 is SGHDT and CDR2 YYEEEE. There are 16 residues in the CDR3. The V gene end was trimmed by 4 bases and the J gene end by 2 bases; junction bases not matched to a gene: 6. CDR3 region: CASSRIAGGNTDTQYF. The CDR3 DNA sequence: TGTGCCAGCAGCAGAATAGCGGGAGGGAACACAGATACGCAGTATTTT.

J is TRBJ2-4 and V is TRBV2; 9 bases fit TRBD1. This CDR3 spans 15 amino acids. In germline, CDR1 is SNHLY, CDR2 FYNNEI. After removal of 8 bases from V and 0 bases from J, the junction contained 5 bases not matched to a gene. The CDR3 sequence is CASGKDRGAKNIQYF. The DNA for the CDR3 is TGTGCCAGCGGAAAGGACAGGGGAGCCAAAAACATTCAGTACTTC.

The chain joins TRBV11-2 to TRBJ2-1; 10 positions agree with TRBD2. The trim removed 1 base at V and 4 bases at J, leaving 7 bases unmatched. The V gene's germline CDR1 is SGHAT and CDR2 FQNNGV. The CDR3 is 17 amino acids. The CDR3, as DNA: TGTGCCAGCAGCTTAGTTCCGAGTAGCGGGGGGTACAATGAGCAGTTCTTC. It specifies CASSLVPSSGGYNEQFF.

This clone was seen once. This chain connects TRBV13 to TRBJ2-7, with 8 bases aligning to TRBD1. The CDR3 consists of 15 residues. V dropped 0 bases and J dropped 5; count of bases not matched to a gene: 6. Germline assignment: CDR1 PRHDT and CDR2 FYEKMQ (reference sequence). CDR3 amino acids: CASSLGGRGLHEQYF. CDR3 nucleotide sequence: TGTGCCAGCAGCTTAGGGGGCAGGGGGCTACACGAGCAGTACTTC.

This chain joins TRBV5-1 and TRBJ2-1; D gene ambiguous. The V gene's germline CDR1 is SGHRS and CDR2 YFSETQ. The length of the CDR3 is 14 residues. Trimming cost V 5 bases and J 8 bases, with 17 bases left between them. As DNA, the CDR3 is TGCGCCAGCAGAAGCGAGTCAGGCAGCGATGAGCAGTTCTTC. It encodes CASRSESGSDEQFF.